Below, 9 T cell receptor beta chains from the same sample are listed, as sequenced in a study of blood T cell repertoires in COVID-19. Generated by immunoSEQ multiplex PCR, the TCRdb table keeps only in-frame clones and is missing some. The sample has about 170,000 clones; just under 90% are singletons. Sequenced material: peripheral blood. The receptors stem from a man aged 18 to 30 with active or convalescent COVID-19.

The chain has TRBV27 and TRBJ2-1; TRBD2 agrees at 11 bases. The germline V gene encodes CDR1 MNHEY and CDR2 SMNVEV (reference sequence). The CDR3 contains 18 residues. V shed 2 bases and J 6 bases; nucleotides not matched to a gene: 12. CDR3 nucleotide sequence: TGTGCCAGCAGTTTAGTACTAGCGGGAGTTGGGGGTGGCAATGAGCAGTTCTTC. Its translation: CASSLVLAGVGGGNEQFF.

The chain has TRBV7-9 and TRBJ1-2; a weak D match, TRBD1 (6 bases). V was shortened by 2 bases and J by 0 bases, with 16 bases between the two germline ends. This CDR3 spans 17 amino acids. The germline gives CDR1 SEHNR, CDR2 FQNEAQ (reference sequence). This chain's CDR3 is CASSLRVKGESNYGYTF. The CDR3 DNA sequence: TGTGCCAGCAGCTTACGGGTCAAGGGGGAGTCTAACTATGGCTACACCTTC.

This clone was observed a handful of times. The gene calls are TRBV7-2 and TRBJ1-2, with a weak D call TRBD1 (6 bases). This CDR3 has 15 amino acids. V was cut by 5 bases and J by 6 bases, with 19 bases left in between. Germline loops: CDR1 SGHTA, CDR2 FQGNSA. CDR3 in amino acids: CASSPYRVEVDGYTF. In DNA form, the CDR3 reads TGTGCCAGCAGCCCCTACAGGGTTGAGGTGGATGGCTACACCTTC.

The V call is TRBV4-2, the J call TRBJ2-7; 8 positions match TRBD2. Trimming took 4 bases from V and 3 from J; bases not matched to a gene: 11. The CDR3 runs 16 residues. Germline V gives CDR1 LGHNA, CDR2 YNFKEQ. Here the CDR3 reads CASSLEYGTSFYEQYF. The CDR3 region has the DNA TGTGCCAGCAGCCTAGAGTATGGGACTAGTTTCTACGAGCAGTACTTC.

This clone was recorded only once. The V and J genes are TRBV7-6 and TRBJ2-3; TRBD2 is a possible D gene (5 bases). CDR1 is SGHVS, CDR2 FNYEAQ, per germline. The CDR3 sequence is 17 residues long. V was cut by 0 bases and J by 0 bases, with 13 bases left in between. CDR3 loop: CASSLATTRTSTDTQYF. The CDR3, as DNA: TGTGCCAGCAGCTTAGCCACAACTAGAACTAGCACAGATACGCAGTATTTT.

V gene TRBV19 combines with J gene TRBJ2-3; 15 nucleotides match TRBD2. The CDR3 covers 17 residues. From germline, CDR1 is LNHDA and CDR2 SQIVND (reference sequence). Losses at the gene ends were 10 bases for V and 0 bases for J; bases not matched to a gene: 8. The CDR3 region is CATTRGTSGRSTDTQYF. CDR3 coding DNA: TGTGCCACCACCCGCGGGACTAGCGGGAGGAGCACAGATACGCAGTATTTT.

The rearrangement joins TRBV7-2 to TRBJ1-5; D remains unclear. Deletions cut 1 base from V and 2 bases from J, with 9 bases between. Germline V gene data show CDR1 as SGHTA and CDR2 as FQGNSA. The CDR3 covers 15 residues. CDR3 sequence reads: CASSLGGRGNQPQHF. In DNA, the CDR3 is TGTGCCAGCAGCTTAGGCGGGAGGGGCAATCAGCCCCAGCATTTT.

The V and J genes are TRBV4-3 and TRBJ2-1; the match to TRBD2 covers 9 bases. CDR3 length equals 15 residues. Germline loops: CDR1 LGHNA, CDR2 YSLEER. The V and J ends lost 3 bases and 3 bases, in that order; junction bases with no gene match: 3. CDR3 in DNA: TGCGCCAGCAGCCATCGACTAGCGGACTACAATGAGCAGTTCTTC. It specifies CASSHRLADYNEQFF.

This chain uses TRBV6-2 or TRBV6-3 with TRBJ2-1; 7 positions match TRBD2. Trimming at V came to 2 bases and at J to 0 bases, leaving 1 base not matched to a gene. This CDR3 spans 15 amino acids. Germline V gene sequence: CDR1 MNHEY, CDR2 SVGEGT. The CDR3 nucleotides are TGTGCCAGCAGTTACCAGCGGGGCTCCTACAATGAGCAGTTCTTC. Its protein product is CASSYQRGSYNEQFF.